These T cell receptor beta chains were read from a single sample in a study of neoadjuvant nivolumab and ipilimumab in lung cancer. Measured with immunoSEQ multiplex PCR; TCRdb has only the in-frame clones, and not every one. The sample includes around 30,000 clones, over 80% seen only once; the top ten take 5% to 7%. The specimen was peripheral blood, collected before neoadjuvant nivolumab, alone or with ipilimumab. The receptors here all came from an adult with non-small cell lung cancer. Both conserved end residues are part of each CDR3. D genes are given only for firm matches. Rows give clone size only sometimes, using once, few, many, or a class for an expanded clone.

.	TRBV18	TRBJ1-3	.	TGTGCCAGCTCACCGTCTCGGGGGATGGGAGGAAACACCATATATTTT	CASSPSRGMGGNTIYF
.	TRBV1	TRBJ1-2	.	TGCACCAGCAGCGGGGAGGGGCACAGGGGATATGGCTACACCTTC	CTSSGEGHRGYGYTF
.	TRBV6-1	TRBJ2-6	.	TGTGCCAGCAGTGCTGCCTTTCGGGGTGGGGCCAACGTCCTGACTTTC	CASSAAFRGGANVLTF
.	TRBV2	TRBJ2-7	.	TGTGCCAGCAGGCTGGACATAGGCCCCTACGAGCAGTACTTC	CASRLDIGPYEQYF
once	TRBV5-4	TRBJ2-5	TRBD2	TGTGCCAGCAGCGGGACTAGCGGGGGGGTGGAGACCCAGTACTTC	CASSGTSGGVETQYF
.	TRBV6-5	TRBJ1-1	.	TGTGCCACTTTCCGAGGGAAGAACACTGAAGCTTTCTTT	CATFRGKNTEAFF
.	TRBV29-1	TRBJ2-3	.	TGCAGCGTTAATATAATACAGGGAAACTCAGATACGCAGTATTTT	CSVNIIQGNSDTQYF
.	TRBV5-3	TRBJ2-7	TRBD1	TGTGCCAGAAGCCCCCGGGACAGGGATTTCGAGCAGTACTTC	CARSPRDRDFEQYF
.	TRBV5-5	TRBJ2-3	.	TGTGCCAGCAACCTTAGGGACTCCGCGACGTACACAGATACGCAGTATTTT	CASNLRDSATYTDTQYF
.	TRBV5-5	TRBJ1-1	.	TGTGCCAGCAGCTTTGATGGCCGTCGCGGTGACACTGAAGCTTTCTTT	CASSFDGRRGDTEAFF
.	TRBV11-2	TRBJ2-5	.	TGTGCCAGCAGCTTGATGTCGGGGCCTCAAGAGACCCAGTACTTC	CASSLMSGPQETQYF
.	TRBV5-4	TRBJ2-2	TRBD2	TGTGCCAGCAGCTTGGATAGCGGGGGGGTTAACACCGGGGAGCTGTTTTTT	CASSLDSGGVNTGELFF
.	TRBV5-1	TRBJ1-1	.	TGCGCCAGCAGCTTGACAGGTTGGACTGAAGCTTTCTTT	CASSLTGWTEAFF
few	TRBV7-9	TRBJ2-7	.	TGTGCCAGCAGCTTACGTGCGACCTACGAGCAGTACTTC	CASSLRATYEQYF
.	TRBV7-3	TRBJ2-1	TRBD1	TGTGCCAGCAGCTTACGTAGGACAGGGGGCTACAATGAGCAGTTCTTC	CASSLRRTGGYNEQFF
.	TRBV5-5	TRBJ1-5	TRBD1	TGTGCCAGCAGCTTTAACCCGATGGGACAGGGGTATCAGCCCCAGCATTTT	CASSFNPMGQGYQPQHF
.	TRBV5-1	TRBJ2-3	.	TGCGCCAGCAGCTTCCCCGGGATTAGCACAGATACGCAGTATTTT	CASSFPGISTDTQYF
.	TRBV9	TRBJ1-2	.	TGTGCCAGCAGCACCGGGTCGACAGGTAACTATGGCTACACCTTC	CASSTGSTGNYGYTF
.	TRBV6-5	TRBJ2-3	.	TGTGCCAGCAGTTACCCTGGACGAAATACGCAGTATTTT	CASSYPGRNTQYF
few	TRBV5-1	TRBJ2-3	TRBD2	TGCGCCAGCAGCTTAGCGGGGGGGACAGATACGCAGTATTTT	CASSLAGGTDTQYF
.	TRBV4-2	TRBJ1-4	TRBD1	TGTGCCAGCAGCCAAGGCGTCAGGGGGGATGGCGTCTATGAAAAACTGTTTTTT	CASSQGVRGDGVYEKLFF
.	TRBV7-8	TRBJ1-5	.	TGTGCCAGCAGCTCTCAACGGGGGTCCGGGTCCCAGCATTTT	CASSSQRGSGSQHF
.	TRBV6-5	TRBJ2-7	TRBD1	TGTGCCAGCAGTACCCCGGACAGGCGTTACGAGCAGTACTTC	CASSTPDRRYEQYF
.	TRBV25-1	TRBJ1-2	TRBD1	TGTGCCAGCAGTCCAAAGGGGGCAGGGGGCTATTATGGCTACACCTTC	CASSPKGAGGYYGYTF
few	TRBV5-8	TRBJ1-5	.	TGTGCCAGCAGCTTGGTGGATCAGCCCCAGCATTTT	CASSLVDQPQHF
.	TRBV5-1	TRBJ2-1	TRBD2	TGCGCCAGCAGCTTGTTTGCTAGCGGGGGCGCTGAGCAGTTCTTC	CASSLFASGGAEQFF
.	TRBV6-1	TRBJ2-7	TRBD1	TGTGCCAGCAGTGTATTCGTTGGGACAGGGACCTACGAGCAGTACTTC	CASSVFVGTGTYEQYF
few	TRBV14	TRBJ2-6	.	TGTGCCAGCAGCCAACGGGCTGGGGCCAACGTCCTGACTTTC	CASSQRAGANVLTF
.	TRBV5-5	TRBJ2-3	.	TGTGCCAGCAGCATCCTAGGGGATACTAGCACAGATACGCAGTATTTT	CASSILGDTSTDTQYF
.	TRBV6-6	TRBJ1-4	.	TGTGCCAGCAGTTACCCCGGCGAGGGGGGCCCCGAAAAACTGTTTTTT	CASSYPGEGGPEKLFF
.	TRBV7-2	TRBJ1-4	.	TGTGCCAGCAGCCCGCTTTTCGGGGGTGGCGAAAAACTGTTTTTT	CASSPLFGGGEKLFF
.	TRBV29-1	TRBJ2-5	.	TGCAGCGTTGTCACAGGGCAAGAGACCCAGTACTTC	CSVVTGQETQYF
once	TRBV6-5	TRBJ1-5	.	TGTGCCAGCAGAAAGGACAGCTTCAATCAGCCCCAGCATTTT	CASRKDSFNQPQHF
.	TRBV7-9	TRBJ2-1	.	TGTGCCAGCAGCTTAGGGGAGTACAATGAGCAGTTCTTC	CASSLGEYNEQFF
.	TRBV7-2	TRBJ2-5	TRBD1	TGTGCCAGCAGCCCGGACAGGGGGGGGGAGACCCAGTACTTC	CASSPDRGGETQYF
.	TRBV28	TRBJ1-2	.	TGTGCCAGCAGCCTTCGTGGCGAAAGCTATGGCTACACCTTC	CASSLRGESYGYTF
.	TRBV7-9	TRBJ2-5	TRBD1	TGTGCCAGCGATTCGGGACAGCCTCGGATGGTGGAGACCCAGTACTTC	CASDSGQPRMVETQYF
once	TRBV11-2	TRBJ2-1	.	TGTGCCAGCAGCCACGTAACGAATGAGCAGTTCTTC	CASSHVTNEQFF
.	TRBV5-6	TRBJ1-2	.	TGTGCCAGCAGTATCGGGGCCTATGGCTACACCTTC	CASSIGAYGYTF
.	TRBV5-1	TRBJ2-1	TRBD1	TGCGCCAGCAGCGGGACAGGGTGGTATGAGCAGTTCTTC	CASSGTGWYEQFF
.	TRBV10-3	TRBJ2-1	.	TGTGCCATCTCTCGGCAAGGGAATGAGCAGTTCTTC	CAISRQGNEQFF
.	TRBV7-6	TRBJ2-2	.	TGTGCCAGCAGCCTCGAAAAGACTCGCACCGGGGAGCTGTTTTTT	CASSLEKTRTGELFF